This TCR beta chain was sequenced in a study of blood T cell repertoires in COVID-19 (dated by TCRdb to about 2020). In the study overall: Samples covering the acute and convalescent phases of COVID-19 were provided by collaborators in the United States, Italy and Spain. The prospective study material was composed of cDNA or gDNA derived from T cells, B-cell-depleted T cells, or PBMCs. Deeply sampled blood TCRbeta repertoires from subjects exposed to, actively infected with, or recovered from COVID-19 were included in the dataset. The repertoires were made available in a free public database intended to serve as a resource for research on the immune response to SARS-CoV-2. Samples were obtained from the ongoing ImmuneRACE study (first 160 participants) and from some 1,200 subjects provided by 6 global collaborators. Sample metadata almost always included a de-identified subject ID, COVID-19 status, age in years and sex. HLA class I and class II types, where available, came from metadata supplied by the sample provider rather than from assay-based typing. Overall study outcomes, separate from this receptor: The quantity of clinical and demographic metadata differed by source and by participant and was supplied without curation.

TCRbeta CDR3 regions were amplified from genomic DNA using the immunoSEQ Assay, a bias-controlled multiplex PCR. The study's processing was this. The number of nucleated cells in each sample was estimated by amplification of reference gene primers within the assay. To quantify the absolute abundance of each unique TCRbeta CDR3 rearrangement, sequence reads were collapsed and filtered. For each sample, productive Simpson clonality was calculated as the square root of Simpson's diversity index over productive rearrangements. Not all clones reach the TCRdb copy of this immuneACCESS table, which keeps in-frame sequences only. Checked studies attribute under half of the gap to unresolved V genes and leave the rest unexplained. For V, J and clone size, that table is used; D and trimming come from the DNA. The sample profile shows around 120,000 clones; roughly 79% of them were found once. The top ten constitute less than 9% of the sample.

The trim is 4 bases for V and 0 bases for J, with a gap of 16 bases between the germline ends. The CDR3 contains 16 residues, cysteine and phenylalanine counted. The kept DNA is CDR3 alone, 48 bases in frame from the first base. CDR1 and CDR2, looked up from the germline V gene, are SGDLS and YYNGEE. The collaborating institutions used their own protocols to collect whole blood in K2EDTA tubes. For TCRbeta analysis, collaborator samples were shipped as frozen whole blood, as isolated PBMCs, or as DNA extracted from either sample type. Note on this clone: Its antigen specificity is not known. The input lacks base qualities; no much larger clone sits a single base away.

Sequencing used peripheral blood. The receptor comes from a man between 70 and 80 years old with active or convalescent COVID-19. The sequence links TRBV9 to TRBJ1-1, with no reliable assignment of the D segment. CDR3 protein: CASSPRVETMNTEAFF. The bases read TGTGCCAGCAGCCCCCGCGTCGAGACTATGAACACTGAAGCTTTCTTT.